This T cell receptor (beta chain) stems from a study of blood T cell repertoires in COVID-19. Overall study: COVID-19 samples collected from the United States, Italy and Spain covered acute and convalescent phases. In each case, the material was cDNA or gDNA derived from T cells, B-cell-depleted T cells, or PBMCs.

This CDR3 comprises 15 residues. Losses at the gene ends were 5 bases for V and 3 bases for J; bases not matched to a gene: 6. CDR1 and CDR2 from the germline V gene are LNHDA and SQIVND (reference sequence). Authors' processing steps: Amplified reference gene primers provided the basis for estimating nucleated cell counts. The protocol was immunoSEQ multiplex PCR, while the TCRdb copy is restricted to in-frame clones and leaves out a portion. D and trimming come from the DNA, and the V and J calls and clone size come from that table. This repertoire shows around 150,000 clones, approximately 95% found once; its top ten account for roughly 4.4%.

The chain uses TRBV19 and TRBJ1-5, with TRBD1 matching 8 bases. The TCR comes from a woman in her forties or fifties with acute or convalescent COVID-19. Sequenced material: peripheral blood. The CDR3 loop reads CASSSHQGANQPQHF. The DNA of the CDR3 is TGTGCCAGTAGTTCGCATCAGGGGGCCAATCAGCCCCAGCATTTT.